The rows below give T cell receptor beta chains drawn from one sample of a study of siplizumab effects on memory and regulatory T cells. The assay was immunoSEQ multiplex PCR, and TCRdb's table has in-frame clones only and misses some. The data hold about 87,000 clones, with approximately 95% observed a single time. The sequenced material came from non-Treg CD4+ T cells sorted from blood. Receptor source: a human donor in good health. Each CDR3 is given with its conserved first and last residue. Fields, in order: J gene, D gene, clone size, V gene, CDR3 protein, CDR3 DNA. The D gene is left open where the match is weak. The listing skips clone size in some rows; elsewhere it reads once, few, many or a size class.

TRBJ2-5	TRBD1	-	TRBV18	CASSPRSSTGGGETQYF	TGTGCCAGCTCACCACGATCTTCGACAGGGGGCGGGGAGACCCAGTACTTC
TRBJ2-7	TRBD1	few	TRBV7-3	CASSLNRGPYEQYF	TGTGCCAGCAGCTTAAACAGGGGGCCGTACGAGCAGTACTTC
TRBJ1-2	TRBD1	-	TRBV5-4	CASSATGGSGGYTF	TGTGCCAGCAGCGCCACAGGGGGCTCTGGCGGCTACACCTTC
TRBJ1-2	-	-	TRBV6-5	CASSYDRIFYGYTF	TGTGCCAGCAGTTATGACAGGATCTTCTATGGCTACACCTTC
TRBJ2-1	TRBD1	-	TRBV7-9	CASSPTGKNEQFF	TGTGCCAGCAGCCCGACAGGGAAGAATGAGCAGTTCTTC
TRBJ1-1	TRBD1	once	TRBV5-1	CASSLAGGQGPREAEAFF	TGCGCCAGCAGCTTGGCCGGAGGACAGGGGCCCAGGGAGGCTGAAGCTTTCTTT
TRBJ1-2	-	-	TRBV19	CASRPPGDDYGYTF	TGTGCCAGTAGACCCCCAGGGGACGACTATGGCTACACCTTC
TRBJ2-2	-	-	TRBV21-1	CASSKWAGIRELFF	TGTGCCAGCAGCAAATGGGCCGGGATCCGGGAGCTGTTTTTT
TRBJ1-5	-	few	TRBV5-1	CASSLGPGEAQHF	TGCGCCAGCAGCTTGGGACCGGGAGAGGCCCAGCATTTT
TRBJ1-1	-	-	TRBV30	CAWRKEESTEAFF	TGTGCCTGGAGGAAAGAAGAGTCCACTGAAGCTTTCTTT
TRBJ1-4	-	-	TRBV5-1	CASSLGLEIREKLFF	TGCGCCAGCAGCTTGGGTTTGGAGATCCGAGAAAAACTGTTTTTT
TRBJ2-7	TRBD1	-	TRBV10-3	CAISESIRQGSNEQYF	TGTGCCATCAGTGAATCTATACGACAGGGTAGTAACGAGCAGTACTTC
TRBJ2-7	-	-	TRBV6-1	CASSEATQGGLYEQYF	TGTGCCAGCAGTGAAGCAACCCAGGGGGGACTCTACGAGCAGTACTTC
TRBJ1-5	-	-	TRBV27	CASSPRPSGDQPQHF	TGTGCCAGCAGTCCCCGGCCATCCGGGGATCAGCCCCAGCATTTT
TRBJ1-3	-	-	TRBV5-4	CASSSDSSGNTIYF	TGTGCCAGCAGCAGCGACAGCTCTGGAAACACCATATATTTT
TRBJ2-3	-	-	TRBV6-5	CASSYLRITDTQYF	TGTGCCAGCAGTTATTTGCGGATCACAGATACGCAGTATTTT
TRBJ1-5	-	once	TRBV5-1	CASSLGGVGNQPQHF	TGCGCCAGCAGCTTGGGGGGAGTTGGCAATCAGCCCCAGCATTTT
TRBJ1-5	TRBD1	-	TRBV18	CASSLRTGDQPQHF	TGTGCCAGCTCACTACGGACAGGCGATCAGCCCCAGCATTTT
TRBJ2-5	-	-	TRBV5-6	CASSPGPQRGFQETQYF	TGTGCCAGCAGCCCGGGGCCCCAGCGAGGGTTTCAAGAGACCCAGTACTTC
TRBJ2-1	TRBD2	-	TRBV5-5	CASSAGLAGGYNEQFF	TGTGCCAGCAGCGCAGGACTAGCGGGAGGGTACAATGAGCAGTTCTTC
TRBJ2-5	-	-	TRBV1	CTSSQERAEETQYF	TGCACCAGCAGCCAAGAACGGGCTGAAGAGACCCAGTACTTC
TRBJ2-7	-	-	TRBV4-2	CASSSTGTGQYEQYF	TGTGCCAGCAGCTCGACTGGTACAGGGCAATACGAGCAGTACTTC
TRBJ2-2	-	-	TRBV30	CAWSVIGANTGELFF	TGTGCCTGGAGTGTAATCGGGGCCAACACCGGGGAGCTGTTTTTT
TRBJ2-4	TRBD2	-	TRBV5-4	CASSLYGGAYIQYF	TGTGCCAGCAGCTTGTACGGGGGGGCTTACATTCAGTACTTC
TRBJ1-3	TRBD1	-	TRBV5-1	CASSEGQGLSSGNTIYF	TGCGCCAGCAGCGAGGGACAGGGGCTATCCTCTGGAAACACCATATATTTT
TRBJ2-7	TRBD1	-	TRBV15	CATSRWGQGAYEQYF	TGTGCCACCAGCAGGTGGGGACAGGGGGCCTACGAGCAGTACTTC
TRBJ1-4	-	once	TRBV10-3	CAISEFGSGAPNEKLFF	TGTGCCATCAGTGAGTTTGGATCAGGGGCGCCTAATGAAAAACTGTTTTTT
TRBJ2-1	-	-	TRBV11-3	CASSFQQGNEQFF	TGTGCCAGCAGCTTCCAACAGGGCAATGAGCAGTTCTTC
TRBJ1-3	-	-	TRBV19	CASSQGNTIYF	TGTGCCAGTAGCCAGGGAAACACCATATATTTT
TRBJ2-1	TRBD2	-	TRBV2	CASRQLSGGPYNEQFF	TGTGCCAGCAGACAACTTAGCGGGGGACCTTACAATGAGCAGTTCTTC
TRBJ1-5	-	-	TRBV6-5	CASRPIRRSNQPQHF	TGTGCCAGCAGACCCATTAGGAGGAGCAATCAGCCCCAGCATTTT
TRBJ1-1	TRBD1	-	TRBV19	CASSMTGATEAFF	TGTGCCAGTAGTATGACAGGGGCTACTGAAGCTTTCTTT
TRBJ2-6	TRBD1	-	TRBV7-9	CASSEPTGFYSGANVLTF	TGTGCCAGCAGCGAACCGACAGGGTTCTACTCTGGGGCCAACGTCCTGACTTTC
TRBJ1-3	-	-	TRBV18	CASSPVAGSSGNTIYF	TGTGCCAGCTCACCAGTCGCGGGCAGCTCTGGAAACACCATATATTTT
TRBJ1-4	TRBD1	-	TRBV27	CASRPGQGWIGKLFF	TGTGCCAGCAGACCTGGACAGGGGTGGATCGGAAAACTGTTTTTT
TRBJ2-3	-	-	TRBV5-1	CASRSSGTDTQYF	TGCGCCAGCAGGAGTAGCGGCACAGATACGCAGTATTTT
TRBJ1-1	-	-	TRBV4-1	CASSGRDTVPLRFEAFF	TGCGCCAGCAGCGGCCGGGACACGGTCCCTCTAAGATTTGAAGCTTTCTTT
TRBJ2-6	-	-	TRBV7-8	CASSLAPKGPVGANVLTF	TGTGCCAGCAGCTTAGCGCCCAAGGGGCCGGTAGGGGCCAACGTCCTGACTTTC
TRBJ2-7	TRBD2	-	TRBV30	CAWSPRLAGVHSYEQYF	TGTGCCTGGAGCCCCAGACTAGCGGGGGTGCACTCCTACGAGCAGTACTTC
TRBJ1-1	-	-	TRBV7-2	CASSLAQAGIGTEAFF	TGTGCCAGCAGCTTAGCGCAAGCGGGGATTGGGACTGAAGCTTTCTTT
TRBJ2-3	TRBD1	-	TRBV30	CAGKTGGDTQYF	TGTGCCGGAAAGACAGGGGGGGATACGCAGTATTTT
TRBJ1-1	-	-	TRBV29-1	CSVVGRRNTEAFF	TGCAGCGTGGTGGGTAGACGAAACACTGAAGCTTTCTTT
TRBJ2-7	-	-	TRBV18	CASSLARALTTYEQYF	TGTGCCAGCTCCCTCGCGAGGGCATTAACCACCTACGAGCAGTACTTC
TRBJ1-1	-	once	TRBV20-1	CSANPNTEAFF	TGCAGTGCTAACCCAAACACTGAAGCTTTCTTT
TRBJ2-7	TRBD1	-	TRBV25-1	CASQSQGVYEQYF	TGTGCCAGCCAATCCCAGGGGGTCTACGAGCAGTACTTC
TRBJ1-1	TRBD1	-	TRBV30	CAWSQTDRGLAEAFF	TGTGCCTGGAGTCAAACGGACAGGGGGTTGGCTGAAGCTTTCTTT
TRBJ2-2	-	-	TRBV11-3	CASSSGRTTGELFF	TGTGCCAGCAGCTCAGGACGGACCACCGGGGAGCTGTTTTTT